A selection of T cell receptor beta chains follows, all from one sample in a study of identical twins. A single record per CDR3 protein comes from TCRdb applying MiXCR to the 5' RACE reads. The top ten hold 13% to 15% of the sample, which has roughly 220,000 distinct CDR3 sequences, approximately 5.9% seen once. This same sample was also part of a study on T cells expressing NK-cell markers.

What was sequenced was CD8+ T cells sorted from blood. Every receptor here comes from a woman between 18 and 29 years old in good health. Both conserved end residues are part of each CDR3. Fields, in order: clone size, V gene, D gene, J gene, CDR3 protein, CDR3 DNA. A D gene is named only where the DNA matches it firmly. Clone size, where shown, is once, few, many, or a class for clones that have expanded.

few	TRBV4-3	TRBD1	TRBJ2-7	CASSQVEGGQVSVEQYF	TGCGCCAGCAGCCAAGTAGAGGGGGGACAGGTTTCTGTCGAGCAGTACTTC
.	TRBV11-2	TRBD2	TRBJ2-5	CASSLVLAGRHQETQYF	TGTGCCAGCAGCTTAGTTCTAGCGGGACGTCACCAAGAGACCCAGTACTTC
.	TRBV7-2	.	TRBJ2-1	CASSLGASDYNEQFF	TGTGCCAGCAGCTTAGGGGCTAGTGATTACAATGAGCAGTTCTTC
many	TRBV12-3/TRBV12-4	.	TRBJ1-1	CASSPDNMNTEAFF	TGTGCCAGCAGCCCGGACAATATGAACACTGAAGCTTTCTTT
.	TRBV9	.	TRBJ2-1	CASSVGASAHNEQFF	TGTGCCAGCAGCGTAGGGGCTAGCGCGCACAATGAGCAGTTCTTC
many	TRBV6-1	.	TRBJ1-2	CASSAGSGGDGYTF	TGTGCCAGCAGTGCCGGCAGCGGTGGAGATGGCTACACCTTC
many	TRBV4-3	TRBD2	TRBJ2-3	CASSQDVAGVGDTQYF	TGCGCCAGCAGCCAAGATGTAGCGGGAGTGGGAGATACGCAGTATTTT
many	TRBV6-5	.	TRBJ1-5	CASSYTQRNQPQHF	TGTGCCAGCAGTTACACGCAACGCAATCAGCCCCAGCATTTT
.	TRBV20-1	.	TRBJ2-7	CSARLQGQGFYEQYF	TGCAGTGCTAGACTACAGGGCCAGGGGTTCTACGAGCAGTACTTC
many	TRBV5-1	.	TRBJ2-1	CASSLELQNEQFF	TGCGCCAGCAGCTTGGAGCTTCAAAATGAGCAGTTCTTC
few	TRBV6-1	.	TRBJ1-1	CASEGLLAFF	TGTGCCAGCGAAGGATTATTAGCTTTCTTT
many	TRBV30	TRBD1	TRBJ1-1	CAWSVLQGGNTEAFF	TGTGCCTGGAGTGTACTGCAGGGGGGGAACACTGAAGCTTTCTTT
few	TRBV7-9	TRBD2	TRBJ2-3	CASRGGQRTDTQYF	TGTGCCTCCCGGGGGGGGCAGAGGACAGATACGCAGTATTTT
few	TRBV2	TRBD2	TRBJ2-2	CASSEGRVSINTGELFF	TGTGCCAGCAGCGAGGGGAGGGTATCTATCAACACCGGGGAGCTGTTTTTT
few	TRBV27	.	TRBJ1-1	CASSPFGPNTEAFF	TGTGCCAGCAGTCCTTTCGGTCCGAACACTGAAGCTTTCTTT
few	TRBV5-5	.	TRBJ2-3	CASSSPGSSTDTQYF	TGTGCCAGCAGCTCCCCCGGGTCAAGCACAGATACGCAGTATTTT
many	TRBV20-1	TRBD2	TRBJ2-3	CSAREIAGGHGGLDTQYF	TGCAGTGCTAGAGAGATAGCGGGAGGGCATGGTGGGCTAGATACGCAGTATTTT
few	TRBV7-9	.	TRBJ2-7	CASSSFERPPGEQYF	TGTGCCAGCAGCTCATTCGAACGACCCCCCGGGGAGCAGTACTTC
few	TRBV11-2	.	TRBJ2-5	CASSFLTGGNQETQYF	TGTGCCAGCAGCTTTCTGACGGGCGGCAACCAAGAGACCCAGTACTTC
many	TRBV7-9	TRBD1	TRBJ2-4	CASSFRQGLSDIQYF	TGTGCCAGCAGCTTTCGACAGGGTTTAAGCGACATTCAGTACTTC
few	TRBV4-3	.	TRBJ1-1	CASSQDLAGADTEAFF	TGCGCCAGCAGCCAAGATCTTGCGGGCGCGGACACTGAAGCTTTCTTT
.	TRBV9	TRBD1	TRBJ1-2	CASSGGGPLNALYGYTF	TGTGCCAGCAGCGGAGGGGGCCCCCTAAACGCCCTCTATGGCTACACCTTC
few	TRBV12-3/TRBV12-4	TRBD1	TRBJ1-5	CASSSSGQVNQPQHF	TGTGCCAGCAGTTCCTCGGGACAGGTCAATCAGCCCCAGCATTTT
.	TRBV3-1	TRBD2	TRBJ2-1	CASSQSPGLAGRSSYNEQFF	TGTGCCAGCAGCCAATCGCCGGGACTAGCGGGGCGGAGCTCCTACAATGAGCAGTTCTTC
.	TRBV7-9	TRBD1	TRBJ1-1	CASSSGQVSGGAFF	TGTGCCAGCAGCTCAGGACAGGTCAGCGGTGGAGCTTTCTTT
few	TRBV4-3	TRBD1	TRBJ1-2	CASNVDRSLGYGYTF	TGCGCCAGCAACGTGGACAGGTCCTTGGGCTATGGCTACACCTTC
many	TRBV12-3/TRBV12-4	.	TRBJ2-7	CASSPGFQGDEQYF	TGTGCCAGCAGTCCGGGATTCCAGGGCGACGAGCAGTACTTC
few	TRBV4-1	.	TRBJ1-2	CASSQERSVYGYTF	TGCGCCAGCAGCCAAGAGAGGTCGGTTTATGGCTACACCTTC
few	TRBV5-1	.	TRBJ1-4	CASSLAGSLNEGLFF	TGCGCCAGCAGCTTGGCGGGCAGCCTTAATGAGGGCCTGTTTTTT
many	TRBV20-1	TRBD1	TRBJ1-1	CSARHPNRGDTEAFF	TGCAGTGCTAGGCACCCTAACAGGGGGGACACTGAAGCTTTCTTT
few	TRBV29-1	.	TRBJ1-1	CSADSEAFF	TGCAGCGCTGACAGTGAAGCTTTCTTT
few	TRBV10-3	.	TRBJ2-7	CAISDPSEQYF	TGTGCCATCAGTGACCCGAGTGAGCAGTACTTC
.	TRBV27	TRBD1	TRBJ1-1	CASSSRDRMNTEAFF	TGTGCCAGCAGTTCCCGGGACAGGATGAACACTGAAGCTTTCTTT
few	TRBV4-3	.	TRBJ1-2	CASSQGLKGTNYGYTF	TGCGCCAGCAGCCAAGGTTTGAAAGGGACCAACTATGGCTACACCTTC
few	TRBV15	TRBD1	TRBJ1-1	CATSINDRVTTEAFF	TGTGCCACCAGCATTAACGACAGGGTGACCACTGAAGCTTTCTTT
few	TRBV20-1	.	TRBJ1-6	CSARPSSYNSPLHF	TGCAGTGCCCGCCCGAGCTCCTATAATTCACCCCTCCACTTT
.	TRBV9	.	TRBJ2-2	CASSVADWGYTNTGELFF	TGTGCCAGCAGCGTAGCTGATTGGGGATACACGAACACCGGGGAGCTGTTTTTT
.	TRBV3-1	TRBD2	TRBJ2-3	CASSHGGGPDTQYF	TGTGCCAGCAGCCATGGGGGGGGTCCAGATACGCAGTATTTT
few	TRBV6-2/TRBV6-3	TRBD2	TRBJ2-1	CASTYGGSSYNEQFF	TGTGCCAGCACCTATGGCGGGAGCTCCTACAATGAGCAGTTCTTC
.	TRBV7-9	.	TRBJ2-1	CASILPPEREQFF	TGTGCCAGCATCCTACCCCCGGAACGGGAGCAGTTCTTC
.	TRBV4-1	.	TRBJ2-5	CASSQVGGVEGTQYF	TGCGCCAGCAGCCAAGTCGGTGGTGTAGAAGGGACCCAGTACTTC
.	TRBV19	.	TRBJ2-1	CASSIAGGQDEQFF	TGTGCCAGTAGTATAGCGGGGGGCCAGGATGAGCAGTTCTTC
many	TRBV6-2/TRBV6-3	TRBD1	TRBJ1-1	CASSLGQEVTFF	TGTGCCAGCAGTTTGGGACAGGAGGTCACTTTCTTT
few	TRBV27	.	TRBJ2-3	CASSLNTDTQYF	TGTGCCAGCAGTCTAAACACAGATACGCAGTATTTT
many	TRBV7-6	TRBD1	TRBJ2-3	CASSSGTGSSTDTQYF	TGTGCCAGCAGCTCCGGGACAGGCTCTAGCACAGATACGCAGTATTTT
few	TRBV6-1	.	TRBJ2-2	CASSPGPGGELFF	TGTGCCAGCAGTCCCGGACCCGGCGGGGAGCTGTTTTTT
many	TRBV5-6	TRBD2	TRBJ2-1	CASSLGGSRGNEQFF	TGTGCCAGCAGCTTGGGCGGGAGCCGGGGAAATGAGCAGTTCTTC
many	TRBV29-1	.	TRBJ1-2	CSAPDSSNYGYTF	TGCAGCGCCCCGGACAGTTCTAACTATGGCTACACCTTC
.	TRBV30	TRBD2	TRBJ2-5	CAWSDPAGEETQYF	TGTGCCTGGAGTGACCCGGCGGGAGAAGAGACCCAGTACTTC
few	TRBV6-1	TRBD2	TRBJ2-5	CASSTRTSGSPYPETQYF	TGTGCCAGCAGTACCAGGACTAGCGGATCACCGTACCCCGAGACCCAGTACTTC
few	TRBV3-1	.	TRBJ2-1	CASSQVRRGTDEQFF	TGTGCCAGCAGCCAAGTTCGGCGGGGTACGGATGAGCAGTTCTTC
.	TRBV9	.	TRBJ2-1	CASSGTVNEQFF	TGTGCCAGCAGCGGGACTGTCAATGAGCAGTTCTTC
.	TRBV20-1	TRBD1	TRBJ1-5	CSAVDRGGGIYSNQPQHF	TGCAGTGCCGTAGACAGGGGAGGGGGTATATACAGCAATCAGCCCCAGCATTTT
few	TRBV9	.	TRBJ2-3	CASNEGSLADTQYF	TGTGCCAGCAACGAAGGGTCCCTGGCAGATACGCAGTATTTT
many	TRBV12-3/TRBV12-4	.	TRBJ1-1	CASSYHRVDTEAFF	TGTGCCAGCAGTTATCACAGGGTGGACACTGAAGCTTTCTTT
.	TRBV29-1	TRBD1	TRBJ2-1	CSDTTGDGNEQFF	TGCAGCGACACGACAGGGGACGGTAATGAGCAGTTCTTC
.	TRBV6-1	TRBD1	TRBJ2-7	CASSDRGQTYEQYF	TGTGCCAGCAGTGACAGGGGACAGACCTACGAGCAGTACTTC